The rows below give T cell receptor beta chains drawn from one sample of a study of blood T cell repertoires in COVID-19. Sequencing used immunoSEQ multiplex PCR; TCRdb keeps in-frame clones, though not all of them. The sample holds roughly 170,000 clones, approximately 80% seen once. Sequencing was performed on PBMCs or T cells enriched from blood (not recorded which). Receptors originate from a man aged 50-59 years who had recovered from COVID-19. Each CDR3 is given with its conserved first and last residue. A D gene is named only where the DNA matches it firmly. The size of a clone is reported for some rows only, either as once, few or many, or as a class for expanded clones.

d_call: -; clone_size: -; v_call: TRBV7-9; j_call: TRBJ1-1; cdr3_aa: CASSLFSQNTEAFF; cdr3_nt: TGTGCCAGCAGCTTATTTAGTCAGAACACTGAAGCTTTCTTT
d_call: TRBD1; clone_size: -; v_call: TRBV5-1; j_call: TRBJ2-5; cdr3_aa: CASSPSGQHPETQYF; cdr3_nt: TGCGCCAGCAGTCCCTCGGGACAGCACCCGGAGACCCAGTACTTC
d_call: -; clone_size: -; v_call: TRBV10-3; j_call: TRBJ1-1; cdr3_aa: CATVIGGTINTEAFF; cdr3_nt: TGTGCCACCGTTATAGGGGGAACGATAAACACTGAAGCTTTCTTT
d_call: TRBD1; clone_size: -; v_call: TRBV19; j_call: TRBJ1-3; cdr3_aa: CASSGQDGNTIYF; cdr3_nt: TGTGCCAGTAGTGGACAGGATGGAAACACCATATATTTT
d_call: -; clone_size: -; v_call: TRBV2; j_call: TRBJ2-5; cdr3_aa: CASSEGGQGMETQYF; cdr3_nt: TGTGCCAGCAGTGAAGGGGGGCAGGGGATGGAGACCCAGTACTTC
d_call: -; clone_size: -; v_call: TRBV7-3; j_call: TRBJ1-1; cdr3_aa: CASSRDGSSGEAFF; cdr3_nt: TGTGCCAGCAGCCGAGATGGGAGTTCAGGTGAAGCTTTCTTT
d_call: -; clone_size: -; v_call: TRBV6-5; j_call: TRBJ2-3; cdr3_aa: CATPSLGTDTQYF; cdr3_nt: TGTGCCACGCCTTCACTAGGAACAGATACGCAGTATTTT
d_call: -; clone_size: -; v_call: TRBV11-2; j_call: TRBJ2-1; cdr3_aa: CASSLSTRYNEQFF; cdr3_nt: TGTGCCAGCAGCTTAAGCACTCGCTACAATGAGCAGTTCTTC
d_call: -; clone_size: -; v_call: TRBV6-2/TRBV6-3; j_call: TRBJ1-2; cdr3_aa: CASSYVEQRGYTF; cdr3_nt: TGTGCCAGCAGTTATGTGGAACAGAGAGGCTACACCTTC
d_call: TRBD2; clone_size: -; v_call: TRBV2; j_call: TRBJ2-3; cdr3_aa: CASRDPGLAGDLARRDTQYF; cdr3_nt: TGTGCCAGCAGGGACCCGGGACTAGCGGGAGACCTCGCACGACGGGATACGCAGTATTTT
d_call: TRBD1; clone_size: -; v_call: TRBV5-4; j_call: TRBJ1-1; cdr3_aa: CASSSRDRPLPNTEAFF; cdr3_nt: TGTGCCAGCAGCTCTCGGGACAGGCCGCTCCCGAACACTGAAGCTTTCTTT
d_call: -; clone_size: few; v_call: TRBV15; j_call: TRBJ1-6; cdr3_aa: CATSTGGNSPLHF; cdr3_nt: TGTGCCACCTCCACGGGGGGAAATTCACCCCTCCACTTT
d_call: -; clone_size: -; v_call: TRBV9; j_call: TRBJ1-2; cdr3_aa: CASSASYSRGYGYTF; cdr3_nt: TGTGCCAGCAGCGCTTCCTATAGCAGGGGTTATGGCTACACCTTC
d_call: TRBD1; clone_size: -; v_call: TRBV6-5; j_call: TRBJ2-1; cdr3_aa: CASSYFRDRSKNEQFF; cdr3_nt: TGTGCCAGCAGTTACTTTCGGGACAGGTCGAAAAATGAGCAGTTCTTC
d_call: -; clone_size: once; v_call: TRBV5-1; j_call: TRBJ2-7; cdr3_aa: CASSAITEFSYEQYF; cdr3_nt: TGCGCCAGCAGCGCTATCACGGAGTTCTCCTACGAGCAGTACTTC
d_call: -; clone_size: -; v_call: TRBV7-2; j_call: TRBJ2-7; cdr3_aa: CASSLVGGREQYF; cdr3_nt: TGTGCCAGCAGCTTAGTGGGGGGGCGTGAGCAGTACTTC
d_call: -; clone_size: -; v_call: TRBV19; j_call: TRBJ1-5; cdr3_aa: CASSMGGSRLPQHF; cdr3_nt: TGTGCCAGTAGTATGGGGGGGTCTCGTCTGCCCCAGCATTTT
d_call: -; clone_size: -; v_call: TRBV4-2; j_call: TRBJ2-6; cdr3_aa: CASSQGAPGANVLTF; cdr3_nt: TGTGCCAGCAGCCAGGGAGCACCTGGGGCCAACGTCCTGACTTTC
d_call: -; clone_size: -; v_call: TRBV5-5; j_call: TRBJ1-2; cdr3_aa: CASSLGANYGYTF; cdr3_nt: TGTGCCAGCAGCTTGGGGGCGAACTATGGCTACACCTTC
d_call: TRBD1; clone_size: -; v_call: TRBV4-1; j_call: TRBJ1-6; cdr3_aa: CASSNRDRGSPLHF; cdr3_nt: TGCGCCAGCAGCAACCGGGACAGAGGCTCCCCCCTCCACTTT
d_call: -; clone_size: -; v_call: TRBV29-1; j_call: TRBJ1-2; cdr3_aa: CSVEDSAALYGYTF; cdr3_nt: TGCAGCGTAGAGGACAGTGCGGCCCTCTATGGCTACACCTTC
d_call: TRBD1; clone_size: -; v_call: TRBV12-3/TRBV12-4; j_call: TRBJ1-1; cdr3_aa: CATQGQANTEAFF; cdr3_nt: TGTGCCACTCAAGGACAGGCGAACACTGAAGCTTTCTTT